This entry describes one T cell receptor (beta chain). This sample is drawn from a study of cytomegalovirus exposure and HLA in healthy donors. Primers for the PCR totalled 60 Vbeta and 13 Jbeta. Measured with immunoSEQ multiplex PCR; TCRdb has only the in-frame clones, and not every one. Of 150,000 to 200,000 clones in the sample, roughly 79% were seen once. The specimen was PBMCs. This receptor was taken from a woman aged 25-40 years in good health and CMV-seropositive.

The CDR3 loop reads CAWSVSGGSYEQYF. DNA of the CDR3: TGTGCCTGGAGTGTTTCGGGTGGGAGCTACGAGCAGTACTTC. The rearrangement uses TRBV30 and TRBJ2-7, with TRBD2 as a possible D gene (5 bases). Trimming shortened V by 0 bases and J by 3 bases, and 12 bases separated the two germline ends. Germline V gene lookup returns CDR1 GTSNPN and CDR2 SVGIG (reference sequence). The CDR3 is made up of 14 amino acids.